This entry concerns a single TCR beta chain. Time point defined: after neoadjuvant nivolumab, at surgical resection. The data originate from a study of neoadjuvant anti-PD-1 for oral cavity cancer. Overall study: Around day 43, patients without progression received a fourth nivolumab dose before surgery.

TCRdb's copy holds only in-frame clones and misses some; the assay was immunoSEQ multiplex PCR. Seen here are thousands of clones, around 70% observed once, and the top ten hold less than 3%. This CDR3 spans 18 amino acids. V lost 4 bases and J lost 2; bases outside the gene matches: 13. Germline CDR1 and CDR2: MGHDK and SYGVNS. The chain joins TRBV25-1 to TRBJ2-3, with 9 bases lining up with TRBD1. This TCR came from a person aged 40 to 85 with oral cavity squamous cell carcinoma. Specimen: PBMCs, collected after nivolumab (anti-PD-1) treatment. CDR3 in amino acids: CASSAFPGQGQNTDTQYF. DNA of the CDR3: TGTGCCAGCAGTGCATTCCCGGGACAGGGACAAAACACAGATACGCAGTATTTT.